What follows are 21 T cell receptor beta chains derived from one specimen sequenced in a study of blood T cell repertoires in COVID-19. Produced via immunoSEQ multiplex PCR; TCRdb's table is partial and in-frame only. The sample lists about 490,000 clones, 80% to 90% occurring once. Sequenced: peripheral blood. These receptors were obtained from a human donor in a cohort sampled during active COVID-19.

This clone was seen more than once but under ten times. J is TRBJ2-6 and V is TRBV19; no clear D gene. This CDR3 region has 16 residues. Germline CDR1 LNHDA, CDR2 SQIVND (reference sequence). V was cut by 6 bases and J by 0 bases, with 12 bases left in between. This CDR3 reads CASRNRHSSGANVLTF. The CDR3 DNA sequence: TGTGCCAGTAGGAACCGTCACAGCTCTGGGGCCAACGTCCTGACTTTC.

Concerning this clone itself: This may arise from a read error, as a much more abundant clone is one base away. This CDR3 is also generated by other DNA sequences in the sample. The gene calls are TRBV28 and TRBJ1-1; D is possibly TRBD1 (5 bases). The CDR3 extends over 13 amino acids. From germline, CDR1 is MDHEN and CDR2 SYDVKM. Between the trimmed V and J ends, which lost 6 bases and 1 base, there was a span of 9 bases. The CDR3 DNA reads as TGTGCCAGCAGCCGTGACAGGAACACTGAAGCTTTCTTT. Translating gives CASSRDRNTEAFF.

V gene TRBV3-1 (or the pseudogene TRBV3-2) combines with J gene TRBJ1-5; 10 bases match TRBD1. Germline-derived CDR1 and CDR2 are LGHDT and YNNKEL (reference sequence). V shed 6 bases, J shed 4 bases, and the junction held 3 bases outside the gene matches. The CDR3 sequence is 14 residues long. CDR3 residues: CASSRQGANQPQHF. CDR3 DNA sequence: TGTGCCAGCAGTCGACAGGGGGCAAATCAGCCCCAGCATTTT.

The sample holds one count of this clone. The chain is built from TRBV6-1 and TRBJ2-1; possibly TRBD1 for D (5 bases). The CDR3 consists of 15 residues. Germline V lookup: CDR1 MNHNS, CDR2 SASEGT. V dropped 3 bases and J dropped 2 bases, with 11 bases sitting between them. The CDR3 protein is CASSEDTRTYNEQFF. As DNA, the CDR3 is TGTGCCAGCAGTGAGGACACGAGGACCTACAATGAGCAGTTCTTC.

The rearrangement joins TRBV7-3 to TRBJ2-3, with 8 bases identical to TRBD2. This CDR3 is 15 amino acids long. Per germline, CDR1 SGHTA and CDR2 FQGTGA. V lost 5 bases and J lost 7; bases outside the gene matches: 11. The CDR3 sequence is CASSPQSGRFHTQYF. DNA for the CDR3: TGTGCCAGCAGCCCCCAAAGCGGGAGATTCCATACGCAGTATTTT.

The chain carries TRBV30 and TRBJ2-3; D is uncertain. The CDR3 is 14 residues long. Trimming shortened V by 1 base and J by 4 bases, and 12 bases separated the two germline ends. Germline lookup yields CDR1 GTSNPN and CDR2 SVGIG (reference sequence). In DNA, the CDR3 is TGTGCCTGGAGTGCACCCCCCCTACCAGATACGCAGTATTTT. Its protein product is CAWSAPPLPDTQYF.

This chain joins TRBV29-1 and TRBJ1-2; no firm D call. V lost 6 bases and J lost 3, with 14 bases in between. Germline assignment: CDR1 SQVTM and CDR2 ANQGSEA. There are 13 residues in the CDR3. DNA for the CDR3: TGCAGCGTCGGGGTTGGCGAGGACTATGGCTACACCTTC. Protein product: CSVGVGEDYGYTF.

This chain joins TRBV11-3 and TRBJ1-6, with 10 nucleotides matching TRBD1. V trimming: 4 bases; J trimming: 0 bases; junction bases outside the gene matches: 3. The CDR3 consists of 17 residues. The germline V gene encodes CDR1 SGHNT and CDR2 YENEEA. CDR3: CASSSDRGSSYNSPLHF. CDR3 nucleotides: TGTGCCAGCAGCTCGGACAGGGGGAGCTCCTATAATTCACCCCTCCACTTT.

The chain is built from TRBV29-1 and TRBJ1-1, with D possibly matching TRBD1 (5 bases). The germline gives CDR1 SQVTM, CDR2 ANQGSEA. V lost 7 bases and J lost 1, with 16 bases in between. The CDR3 extends over 14 amino acids. This CDR3 is CSARTAGGNTEAFF. The CDR3 DNA is TGCAGCGCAAGGACCGCGGGGGGGAACACTGAAGCTTTCTTT.

This chain joins TRBV5-6 and TRBJ2-3; D perhaps matches TRBD1 (5 bases). The CDR3 spans 18 residues. Trimming shortened V by 0 bases and J by 2 bases, and 19 bases separated the two germline ends. Per germline, CDR1 SGHDT and CDR2 YYEEEE. For the CDR3, the DNA is TGTGCCAGCAGCTTGGTGTGGGCAGGGCCACTCTTCACAGATACGCAGTATTTT. As protein: CASSLVWAGPLFTDTQYF. Full variable domain (remainder filled in from reference TRBV5-6 and TRBJ2-3): DAGVTQSPTHLIKTRGQQVTLRCSPKSGHDTVSWYQQALGQGPQFIFQYYEEEERQRGNFPDRFSGHQFPNYSSELNVNALLLGDSALYLCASSLVWAGPLFTDTQYFGPGTRLTVL.

This sequence joins TRBV5-6 and TRBJ2-7; tentatively, D is TRBD1 (6 bases). Looked up from germline, CDR1 is SGHDT and CDR2 is YYEEEE. This CDR3 region has 13 residues. Trimming removed 4 bases from V and 3 bases from J, with 11 bases in between. The DNA for the CDR3 is TGTGCCAGCAGCCGATTACAGGGCTACGAGCAGTACTTC. Translation gives CASSRLQGYEQYF.

This chain uses TRBV5-4 with TRBJ2-7; 9 nucleotides match TRBD2. The CDR3 contains 16 residues. Germline V gives CDR1 SGHNT, CDR2 YYREEE (reference sequence). The V gene end was trimmed by 3 bases and the J gene end by 0 bases; junction bases not matched to a gene: 7. CDR3 residues: CASSWGPTSGSYEQYF. The CDR3 coding sequence is TGTGCCAGCAGCTGGGGGCCGACTAGCGGCTCCTACGAGCAGTACTTC.

The J gene is TRBJ2-1, the V gene TRBV5-1; 9 nucleotides align to TRBD1. This CDR3 is built from 14 residues. The V and J ends lost 5 bases and 6 bases, in that order; junction bases with no gene match: 6. Germline V CDR1 and CDR2: SGHRS, YFSETQ. The CDR3 here is CASSRDRERNEQFF. As DNA, the CDR3 is TGCGCCAGCAGTCGGGACAGGGAGCGCAATGAGCAGTTCTTC.

The chain employs TRBV7-2 and TRBJ1-6; 7 bases line up with TRBD1. With 1 base clipped from V and 13 bases from J, the junction kept 7 bases outside the gene matches. Germline loops: CDR1 SGHTA, CDR2 FQGNSA. The CDR3 has 14 amino acids. CDR3: CASSLGTGVSPLHF. The CDR3 DNA is TGTGCCAGCAGCTTAGGGACAGGTGTGTCGCCCCTCCACTTT. The complete variable domain, with remaining parts taken from reference TRBV7-2 and TRBJ1-6, reads GAGVSQSPSNKVTEKGKDVELRCDPISGHTALYWYRQSLGQGLEFLIYFQGNSAPDKSGLPSDRFSAERTGGSVSTLTIQRTQQEDSAVYLCASSLGTGVSPLHFGNGTRLTVT.

The chain is built from TRBV2 and TRBJ2-1; D is ambiguous. Per the germline V gene, CDR1 is SNHLY and CDR2 is FYNNEI. V gave up 10 bases and J gave up 0 bases, with 13 bases separating them. The CDR3 is 14 residues long. CDR3 protein: CATRSRSSYNEQFF. The CDR3 coding sequence is TGTGCCACCAGGAGTCGGAGCTCCTACAATGAGCAGTTCTTC.

V gene TRBV9 combines with J gene TRBJ1-6, with 12 positions matching TRBD1. This CDR3 comprises 15 residues. The germline V gene has CDR1 SGDLS and CDR2 YYNGEE. The trim removed 0 bases at V and 9 bases at J, leaving 1 base unmatched. The CDR3 bases are TGTGCCAGCAGCGTAGCGGGACAGGGGGCTTCACCCCTCCACTTT. Translation gives CASSVAGQGASPLHF.

This sequence joins TRBV5-1 and TRBJ2-1; 7 bases line up with TRBD2. This CDR3 comprises 17 residues. CDR1 SGHRS and CDR2 YFSETQ come from the germline V gene. V lost 4 bases, J lost 0 bases, and 10 bases stayed unmatched. Here the CDR3 DNA reads TGCGCCAGCAGCGCCATCCTTAGCGGGCACTCCTACAATGAGCAGTTCTTC. Its protein product is CASSAILSGHSYNEQFF.

This clone was found a few times. The V call is TRBV11-1, the J call TRBJ2-3, with 12 bases fitting TRBD2. Trimming took 0 bases from V and 4 from J; bases not matched to a gene: 5. CDR1 and CDR2 from the germline V gene are SGHAT and FQDESV (reference sequence). This CDR3 is 17 amino acids long. This CDR3 reads CASSLARLAGEPDTQYF. The CDR3 region has the DNA TGTGCCAGCAGCTTAGCGAGACTAGCGGGAGAACCAGATACGCAGTATTTT. Drawing the rest from reference TRBV11-1 and TRBJ2-3, the complete variable domain is EAEVAQSPRYKITEKSQAVAFWCDPISGHATLYWYRQILGQGPELLVQFQDESVVDDSQLPKDRFSAERLKGVDSTLKIQPAELGDSAMYLCASSLARLAGEPDTQYFGPGTRLTVL.

CDR3 coding DNA: TGTGCCAGCAGCTTAGAAGCGTCAGACGTTAACTATGGCTACACCTTC. Its translation: CASSLEASDVNYGYTF. The rearrangement uses TRBV7-9 and TRBJ1-2, with D uncertain. Germline CDR1 is SEHNR and CDR2 is FQNEAQ (reference sequence). The germline V and J ends were trimmed by 1 base and 1 base, with 13 bases remaining between them. The CDR3 runs to 16 residues.

This clone has a count of ten or more. V usage is TRBV27 and J usage is TRBJ1-5, with a tentative D call TRBD1 (5 bases). Trimming took off 0 bases at V and 1 base at J, with 10 bases between the two ends. Germline V gives CDR1 MNHEY, CDR2 SMNVEV (reference sequence). The CDR3 totals 16 residues. The CDR3 is CASSLSWGESNQPQHF. CDR3 bases: TGTGCCAGCAGTTTATCTTGGGGGGAGAGCAATCAGCCCCAGCATTTT.

The V gene is TRBV25-1, the J gene TRBJ2-7; 9 bases map to TRBD2. Germline lookup yields CDR1 MGHDK and CDR2 SYGVNS. This CDR3 has 15 amino acids. The V gene end was trimmed by 6 bases and the J gene end by 5 bases; junction bases not matched to a gene: 11. CDR3 sequence reads: CASRPPLAGLDEQYF. The DNA for the CDR3 is TGTGCCAGCAGGCCTCCTCTAGCGGGACTGGACGAGCAGTACTTC.